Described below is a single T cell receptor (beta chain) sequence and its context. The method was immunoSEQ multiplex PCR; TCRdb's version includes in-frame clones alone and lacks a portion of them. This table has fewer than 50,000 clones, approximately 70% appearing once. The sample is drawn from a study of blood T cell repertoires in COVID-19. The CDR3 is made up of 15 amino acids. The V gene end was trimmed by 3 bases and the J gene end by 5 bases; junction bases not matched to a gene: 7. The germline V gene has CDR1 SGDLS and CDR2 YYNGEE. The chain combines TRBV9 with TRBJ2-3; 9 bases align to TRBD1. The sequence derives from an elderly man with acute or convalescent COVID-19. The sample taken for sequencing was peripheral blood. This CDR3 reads CASSAGTGYGDTQYF. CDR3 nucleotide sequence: TGTGCCAGCAGCGCCGGGACAGGGTATGGAGATACGCAGTATTTT.